These 27 T cell receptor beta chains share one sample of origin, sequenced in a study of cytomegalovirus exposure and HLA in healthy donors. 60 Vbeta and 13 Jbeta primers were used in PCR. The table came from immunoSEQ multiplex PCR; TCRdb's copy has only in-frame clones and leaves some out. This table has some 130,000 clones, about 80% appearing once. Sequencing used PBMCs. The receptors here all came from a human donor in good health.

The chain joins TRBV4-2 to TRBJ1-1, with D tentatively TRBD1 (5 bases). V dropped 2 bases and J dropped 0 bases, with 13 bases sitting between them. This CDR3 contains 16 residues. CDR1 and CDR2 from the germline V gene are LGHNA and YNFKEQ. The CDR3 region has the DNA TGTGCCAGCAGCCAATCTACCCAGGGTGTGAACACTGAAGCTTTCTTT. Protein: CASSQSTQGVNTEAFF.

The rearrangement uses TRBV5-1 and TRBJ2-7; 10 bases align to TRBD1. Germline-derived CDR1 and CDR2 are SGHRS and YFSETQ. The CDR3 length is 14 residues. J was trimmed by 3 bases and V by 2 bases; bases with no gene match: 2. CDR3 protein: CASSFGTGVYEQYF. The CDR3 DNA follows: TGCGCCAGCAGCTTCGGGACAGGGGTCTACGAGCAGTACTTC.

This clone was observed once. The chain carries TRBV5-6 and TRBJ1-1; tentative D call: TRBD1 (5 bases). Trimming stripped 0 bases from V and 0 bases from J, with 21 bases between. The germline V gene encodes CDR1 SGHDT and CDR2 YYEEEE. The CDR3 has 19 residues. DNA for the CDR3: TGTGCCAGCAGCTTGGCCGTAGTATTCTGGCAGGGAATGAACACTGAAGCTTTCTTT. Amino acid sequence: CASSLAVVFWQGMNTEAFF.

This clone was seen a handful of times. The V call is TRBV14, the J call TRBJ2-4, with 7 bases lining up with TRBD1. Germline V CDR1 and CDR2: SGHDN, FVKESK. Germline trimming cut 4 bases from V and 6 bases from J; bases unmatched to any gene: 6. The CDR3 consists of 14 residues. The CDR3 nucleotides are TGTGCCAGCAGCCCCCGGGACAGTCGAAACATTCAGTACTTC. Protein sequence: CASSPRDSRNIQYF.

This clone was picked up a small number of times. This chain joins TRBV7-9 and TRBJ2-3; TRBD1 matches 11 bases. This CDR3 has 16 residues. Per germline, CDR1 SEHNR and CDR2 FQNEAQ (reference sequence). V trimming: 5 bases; J trimming: 5 bases; junction bases outside the gene matches: 9. For the CDR3, the DNA is TGTGCCAGCAGCCCTGGGACAGGGGGGTGGGAAGATACGCAGTATTTT. Translated: CASSPGTGGWEDTQYF.

The chain links TRBV18 to TRBJ1-6; 7 bases line up with TRBD1. With V trimmed by 3 bases and J by 7 bases, 6 bases remained unmatched. Germline V lookup: CDR1 KGHSH, CDR2 LQKENI. CDR3 size: 15 residues. This chain's CDR3 is CASSPTGDRNSPLHF. Written as DNA, the CDR3 is TGTGCCAGCTCACCCACAGGGGATCGGAATTCACCCCTCCACTTT. The full variable domain, rest sourced from reference TRBV18 and TRBJ1-6, is NAGVMQNPRHLVRRRGQEARLRCSPMKGHSHVYWYRQLPEEGLKFMVYLQKENIIDESGMPKERFSAEFPKEGPSILRIQQVVRGDSAAYFCASSPTGDRNSPLHFGNGTRLTVT.

This clone was found a few times. The chain carries TRBV7-9 and TRBJ2-7; no firm D call. Germline V gene data show CDR1 as SEHNR and CDR2 as FQNEAQ (reference sequence). The CDR3 has 13 residues. V dropped 5 bases and J dropped 3 bases, with 11 bases sitting between them. The DNA of the CDR3 is TGTGCCAGCAGCCCACCCAGGATCTACGAGCAGTACTTC. Its protein product is CASSPPRIYEQYF.

The gene calls are TRBV9 and TRBJ2-1, with 9 bases matching TRBD2. With V trimmed by 9 bases and J by 7 bases, 11 bases remained unmatched. Germline V gene lookup returns CDR1 SGDLS and CDR2 YYNGEE. CDR3 length equals 14 residues. CDR3 protein: CATSPSGVANEQFF. Here the CDR3 DNA reads TGTGCCACCTCCCCTAGCGGGGTGGCAAATGAGCAGTTCTTC.

This chain uses TRBV7-9 with TRBJ1-1; D may be TRBD1 (5 bases). The CDR3 has 14 residues. V shed 4 bases and J shed 1 base, with 10 bases lying between them. CDR1 and CDR2 from the germline V gene are SEHNR and FQNEAQ (reference sequence). The CDR3 bases are TGTGCCAGCAGCTCCGGCGGGGGGAACACTGAAGCTTTCTTT. Translating gives CASSSGGGNTEAFF.

The chain uses TRBV27 and TRBJ2-7, with D perhaps matching TRBD2 (6 bases). In germline, CDR1 is MNHEY, CDR2 SMNVEV (reference sequence). Trimming took off 6 bases at V and 0 bases at J, with 12 bases between the two ends. The CDR3 spans 14 residues. CDR3 bases: TGTGCCAGCAGAGCCTCGGGAGCCTCCTACGAGCAGTACTTC. This sequence encodes CASRASGASYEQYF.

This clone occurred a few times. The chain joins TRBV5-5 to TRBJ2-3; weak D call: TRBD2 (6 bases). Per germline, CDR1 SGHKS and CDR2 YYEKEE (reference sequence). The CDR3 runs 15 residues. The V and J ends lost 7 bases and 6 bases respectively, with 21 bases between them. CDR3 residues: CASLFGVTGGDTQYF. The CDR3 DNA sequence: TGTGCCAGCCTCTTCGGGGTCACAGGAGGGGATACGCAGTATTTT.

The gene calls are TRBV28 and TRBJ1-2, with a weak D call TRBD1 (5 bases). This CDR3 has 13 amino acids. V was cut by 6 bases and J by 5 bases, with 13 bases left in between. Germline V CDR1 and CDR2: MDHEN, SYDVKM. The CDR3 protein is CASRDRQKYGYTF. The CDR3 nucleotides are TGTGCCAGCAGAGATCGACAGAAATATGGCTACACCTTC.

This clone has only a few counts. This rearrangement joins TRBV7-9 to TRBJ2-7; 10 nucleotides align to TRBD1. The CDR3 runs 15 residues. Germline CDR1 is SEHNR and CDR2 is FQNEAQ (reference sequence). V trimming: 4 bases; J trimming: 2 bases; junction bases outside the gene matches: 5. In nucleotides, the CDR3 is TGTGCCAGCAGCTCCCCTGGACAGGGGGCCTACGAGCAGTACTTC. Translated: CASSSPGQGAYEQYF.

This chain links TRBV19 with TRBJ1-6; D not certain. Trimming pared 4 bases from V and 10 bases from J, leaving 17 bases between. The germline V gene has CDR1 LNHDA and CDR2 SQIVND (reference sequence). The CDR3 spans 15 residues. The CDR3 region has the DNA TGTGCCAGTAGTACCCCCGGGAGTCCCGGATCACCCCTCCACTTT. Amino acids: CASSTPGSPGSPLHF.

To note about this clone: This CDR3 is also generated by other DNA sequences in the sample. The rearrangement joins TRBV6-1 to TRBJ1-1; D is possibly TRBD1 (5 bases). Germline values: CDR1 MNHNS, CDR2 SASEGT. V lost 4 bases and J 0 bases, leaving 15 bases between the germline ends. The CDR3 has 16 residues. The CDR3 nucleotides read TGTGCCAGCAGTGGACGGGGGGTCCCCATGAACACTGAAGCTTTCTTT. It specifies CASSGRGVPMNTEAFF.

The genes are TRBV9 and TRBJ1-5, with 7 bases identical to TRBD1. V dropped 3 bases and J dropped 5; count of bases not matched to a gene: 2. The germline V gene encodes CDR1 SGDLS and CDR2 YYNGEE. The CDR3 is 13 residues long. In DNA form, the CDR3 reads TGTGCCAGCAGCGCTACAGGGGATCAGCCCCAGCATTTT. Residues: CASSATGDQPQHF.

The V call is TRBV7-9, the J call TRBJ1-1; TRBD1 might be the D (5 bases). The CDR3 contains 12 residues. V lost 5 bases, J lost 1 base, and 5 bases lay in between. Germline V CDR1 and CDR2: SEHNR, FQNEAQ (reference sequence). CDR3: CASSQGNTEAFF. The DNA for the CDR3 is TGTGCCAGCAGCCAGGGGAACACTGAAGCTTTCTTT.

Details on this clone: One end of the junction fails to match germline, which may point to a read error. The chain is built from TRBV4-1 and TRBJ1-1, with no clear D. The CDR3 length is 11 residues. Looked up from germline, CDR1 is MGHRA and CDR2 is YSYEKL. The CDR3 DNA is TGTGCCAGCAGCCAAGATACTTGGGCTTTCTTT. Protein: CASSQDTWAFF.

The rearrangement uses TRBV18 and TRBJ2-5; perhaps TRBD1 as D (7 bases). CDR3 length equals 16 residues. Trimming left V 4 bases short and J 3 bases short, with 18 bases between. Germline assignment: CDR1 KGHSH and CDR2 LQKENI. The CDR3 DNA sequence: TGTGCCAGCTCACGGGCAGCCGGAGGGGGCGAAGAGACCCAGTACTTC. Protein sequence: CASSRAAGGGEETQYF.

The chain combines TRBV2 with TRBJ1-2, with 8 bases that match TRBD1. Germline assignment: CDR1 SNHLY and CDR2 FYNNEI. This CDR3 comprises 16 residues. The V segment lost 0 bases and the J segment 2 bases; nucleotides outside the gene matches: 5. CDR3 loop: CASSEAKGQGNYGYTF. The DNA for the CDR3 is TGTGCCAGCAGTGAAGCGAAAGGACAGGGAAACTATGGCTACACCTTC.

The chain uses TRBV6-9 and TRBJ2-5; D perhaps matches TRBD1 (6 bases). The ends were cut back, 3 bases at V and 3 bases at J, with 14 bases in the middle. The germline gives CDR1 MNHGY, CDR2 SVAAGI. This CDR3 is built from 15 residues. In DNA, the CDR3 is TGTGCCAGCAGTTACGTCACAGGGCTTAAAGAGACCCAGTACTTC. As protein: CASSYVTGLKETQYF.

The rearrangement links TRBV7-9 to TRBJ2-7, with a possible D match to TRBD1 (6 bases). CDR3 length equals 16 residues. Germline V gene data show CDR1 as SEHNR and CDR2 as FQNEAQ (reference sequence). V shed 3 bases and J shed 5 bases, with 20 bases lying between them. CDR3 nucleotides: TGTGCCAGCAGCTTTTGGCGCGGCAGGGGCCACCACGAGCAGTACTTC. Protein sequence: CASSFWRGRGHHEQYF.

In DNA form, the CDR3 reads TGTGCCAGCAGCATGGCTAGCGGGGGGATTGATACGCAGTATTTT. This gives the protein CASSMASGGIDTQYF. The chain combines TRBV27 with TRBJ2-3, with TRBD2 matching over 11 bases. Germline trimming cut 6 bases from V and 6 bases from J; bases unmatched to any gene: 8. Per germline, CDR1 MNHEY and CDR2 SMNVEV (reference sequence). The CDR3 loop spans 15 amino acids.

CDR3 sequence: CASSGTGTGGGLGSGNTIYF. The DNA of the CDR3 is TGTGCCAGCAGCGGAACCGGGACTGGAGGAGGACTTGGCTCTGGAAACACCATATATTTT. V usage is TRBV9 and J usage is TRBJ1-3; a possible D gene is TRBD1 (5 bases). The CDR3 contains 20 residues. V was pared by 3 bases and J by 0 bases, with 25 bases between. Germline assignment: CDR1 SGDLS and CDR2 YYNGEE.

The chain carries TRBV6-6 and TRBJ1-2; D is perhaps TRBD1 (6 bases). Trimming removed 2 bases from V and 8 bases from J, with 18 bases in between. The CDR3 contains 15 residues. The germline V gene encodes CDR1 MNHNY and CDR2 SVGAGI (reference sequence). In DNA, the CDR3 is TGTGCCAGCAGTTACACGAATTTGGGGGCGCGCGGCTACACCTTC. Amino acid sequence: CASSYTNLGARGYTF.

V is TRBV11-2 and J is TRBJ1-1; D ambiguous. The germline V gene has CDR1 SGHAT and CDR2 FQNNGV. The CDR3 sequence is 11 residues long. V lost 3 bases and J lost 4, with 3 bases in between. The CDR3 spells CASSFGTEAFF. The CDR3 region has the DNA TGTGCCAGCAGCTTCGGCACTGAAGCTTTCTTT.

DNA of the CDR3: TGTGCCAGCAGTATGGCCACAGGACGGACTGAAGCTTTCTTT. Translating gives CASSMATGRTEAFF. The chain uses TRBV5-4 and TRBJ1-1, with a possible D match to TRBD1 (5 bases). The germline V and J ends were trimmed by 5 bases and 5 bases, with 16 bases remaining between them. The CDR3 contains 14 residues. Germline V CDR1 and CDR2: SGHNT, YYREEE (reference sequence).